A single sample is the source of the 27 T cell receptor beta chains below, sequenced in a study of human T cells and chemical hapten exposure. Time point described: patch test 1, 2 weeks after DPC sensitization. Treatment here: therapeutic diphenylcyclopropenone sensitization with weekly scalp DPC. TCRdb re-called the RACE reads through MiXCR, storing one row per CDR3 protein. Altogether 300,000 to 450,000 distinct CDR3 sequences are present, around 5% being singletons, with the ten largest covering approximately 2.5%. The material was whole blood, obtained in connection with sensitization to the hapten diphenylcyclopropenone (DPC). The source of these receptors is a woman in her forties or fifties with alopecia areata. Some clones in this sample may be carry-over from other donors' samples.

The V call is TRBV27, the J call TRBJ1-5; D is undetermined. V shed 4 bases and J shed 4 bases, with 11 bases lying between them. In germline, CDR1 is MNHEY, CDR2 SMNVEV (reference sequence). The CDR3 loop spans 14 amino acids. The CDR3 DNA follows: TGTGCCAGCAGTTCCGTCGCGGGGAATCAGCCCCAGCATTTT. Protein sequence: CASSSVAGNQPQHF.

The V and J genes are TRBV5-1 and TRBJ1-1; D uncertain. Germline CDR1 SGHRS, CDR2 YFSETQ. CDR3 length equals 15 residues. The V end lost 0 bases, the J end lost 0 bases, and 9 bases lay between the germline ends. In DNA form, the CDR3 reads TGCGCCAGCAGCTTGGATGGATCTTTGAACACTGAAGCTTTCTTT. Amino acids: CASSLDGSLNTEAFF.

This clonotype was picked up a small number of times. The V and J genes are TRBV5-4 and TRBJ2-7, with 13 nucleotides matching TRBD2. V was pared by 3 bases and J by 4 bases, with 7 bases of the junction left unmatched. Germline V gene sequence: CDR1 SGHNT, CDR2 YYREEE (reference sequence). This CDR3 comprises 16 residues. This chain's CDR3 is CASSSRGTSGDYEQYF. The CDR3 nucleotides are TGTGCCAGCAGCTCCCGCGGGACTAGCGGGGATTACGAGCAGTACTTC.

This clonotype was seen only a few times. V gene TRBV6-6 combines with J gene TRBJ1-1; no clear D. Germline V lookup: CDR1 MNHNY, CDR2 SVGAGI (reference sequence). Trimming took 5 bases from V and 0 from J, leaving 13 bases between them. This CDR3 is built from 15 residues. The CDR3 loop reads CASSNRAGLNTEAFF. The CDR3 nucleotides are TGTGCCAGCAGTAACCGGGCAGGCCTGAACACTGAAGCTTTCTTT.

The V call is TRBV7-9, the J call TRBJ2-2, with D possibly being TRBD1 (5 bases). Germline V CDR1 and CDR2: SEHNR, FQNEAQ (reference sequence). With 4 bases removed from V and 1 base from J, the gap between germline ends came to 10 bases. This CDR3 is built from 15 residues. The CDR3 is CASSSPQGNTGELFF. The CDR3 DNA reads TGTGCCAGCAGCTCCCCCCAGGGGAACACCGGGGAGCTGTTTTTT.

There are many counts of this clonotype. This chain links TRBV12-3 or TRBV12-4 with TRBJ2-7, with a weak D call TRBD2 (5 bases). The CDR3 has 14 amino acids. The V end lost 5 bases, the J end lost 4 bases, and 15 bases lay between the germline ends. The CDR3 sequence is CASSNRDLRYEQYF. The CDR3 region has the DNA TGTGCCAGCAGTAACCGGGATTTGAGGTACGAGCAGTACTTC.

The rearrangement links TRBV5-6 to TRBJ1-1; the D is unclear. V lost 4 bases and J lost 4, with 14 bases in between. The CDR3 runs 14 residues. CDR1 is SGHDT and CDR2 is YYEEEE in the germline V gene. CDR3 region: CASSQGYGSTEAFF. CDR3 nucleotides: TGTGCCAGCAGCCAAGGGTACGGGTCCACTGAAGCTTTCTTT.

V gene TRBV11-2 combines with J gene TRBJ2-1, with 12 bases identical to TRBD2. The CDR3 extends over 16 amino acids. The ends lost 5 bases at V and 5 bases at J; junction bases unmatched: 7. Germline values: CDR1 SGHAT, CDR2 FQNNGV. DNA for the CDR3: TGTGCCAGCAGCCGACTAGCGGGGGAGATACACAATGAGCAGTTCTTC. Protein product: CASSRLAGEIHNEQFF.

This chain connects TRBV9 to TRBJ1-2, with D possibly being TRBD1 (5 bases). Germline CDR1 is SGDLS and CDR2 is YYNGEE. The CDR3 is made up of 15 amino acids. Trimming shortened V by 5 bases and J by 3 bases, and 17 bases separated the two germline ends. CDR3 in amino acids: CASRGRLGSYYGYTF. CDR3 sequence (DNA): TGTGCCAGCAGGGGACGGTTGGGATCCTACTATGGCTACACCTTC.

This clonotype was picked up many times. The chain links TRBV29-1 to TRBJ2-6; 8 nucleotides match TRBD1. The germline gives CDR1 SQVTM, CDR2 ANQGSEA. The CDR3 covers 15 residues. Unmatched junction bases numbered 8, after V lost 6 bases and J lost 4 bases. CDR3 region: CSVSDRAPGANVLTF. In nucleotides, the CDR3 is TGCAGCGTGTCGGACAGGGCGCCCGGGGCCAACGTCCTGACTTTC.

In DNA, the CDR3 is TGCGCCAGCAGCTTCTTAGCGGGGGCCTCTTACAATGAGCAGTTCTTC. It specifies CASSFLAGASYNEQFF. This chain uses TRBV5-1 with TRBJ2-1, with TRBD2 matching 9 bases. V trimming: 2 bases; J trimming: 4 bases; junction bases outside the gene matches: 7. The germline CDR1 and CDR2 sequences are SGHRS and YFSETQ. CDR3 size: 16 residues.

This chain joins TRBV3-1 and TRBJ1-1; a weak D match, TRBD1 (6 bases). The germline V and J ends were trimmed by 4 bases and 5 bases, with 14 bases remaining between them. The CDR3 is 14 amino acids. Germline V gives CDR1 LGHDT, CDR2 YNNKEL (reference sequence). The CDR3 loop reads CASSRRVRGTEAFF. For the CDR3, the DNA is TGTGCCAGCAGCCGACGGGTCAGGGGTACTGAAGCTTTCTTT. The full variable domain, with the rest looked up from reference TRBV3-1 and TRBJ1-1, is DTAVSQTPKYLVTQMGNDKSIKCEQNLGHDTMYWYKQDSKKFLKIMFSYNNKELIINETVPNRFSPKSPDKAHLNLHINSLELGDSAVYFCASSRRVRGTEAFFGQGTRLTVV.

This clonotype was picked up many times. V gene TRBV11-2 combines with J gene TRBJ2-6; 8 nucleotides line up with TRBD1. V lost 1 base, J lost 0 bases, and 8 bases stayed unmatched. The CDR3 runs 19 residues. Germline values: CDR1 SGHAT, CDR2 FQNNGV. In DNA, the CDR3 is TGTGCCAGCAGCTTAGCTCCGGGACAGGTTTACTCTGGGGCCAACGTCCTGACTTTC. Translating gives CASSLAPGQVYSGANVLTF.

The sample holds many counts of this clonotype. The chain joins TRBV29-1 to TRBJ2-2, with unresolved D. V was shortened by 3 bases and J by 4 bases, with 6 bases between the two germline ends. Germline V gives CDR1 SQVTM, CDR2 ANQGSEA. This CDR3 spans 12 amino acids. The chain's CDR3 is CSVDPGTGELFF. The CDR3 DNA sequence: TGCAGCGTTGACCCCGGCACCGGGGAGCTGTTTTTT.

This clonotype has more than one count but fewer than ten. The chain carries TRBV27 and TRBJ2-2; 11 bases are shared with TRBD2. The CDR3 is 14 amino acids. With 6 bases clipped from V and 7 bases from J, the junction kept 4 bases outside the gene matches. CDR1 is MNHEY and CDR2 is SMNVEV in the germline V gene (reference sequence). In DNA, the CDR3 is TGTGCCAGCAGGACTAGCGGGGATAACGGGGAGCTGTTTTTT. It specifies CASRTSGDNGELFF.

This clonotype showed up many times. The chain uses TRBV6-1 and TRBJ1-5; no reliable D call. Trimming took 5 bases from V and 2 from J, leaving 16 bases between them. Germline V gene lookup returns CDR1 MNHNS and CDR2 SASEGT. CDR3 length: 16 residues. DNA for the CDR3: TGTGCCAGCAGTCTTTGGACGGCCGACGGCAATCAGCCCCAGCATTTT. It translates to CASSLWTADGNQPQHF.

This clonotype has more than one count but fewer than ten. The chain carries TRBV20-1 and TRBJ2-7; TRBD1 aligns across 7 bases. The CDR3 sequence is 15 residues long. Germline V gene lookup returns CDR1 DFQATT and CDR2 SNEGSKA (reference sequence). With V trimmed by 6 bases and J by 0 bases, 11 bases remained unmatched. This CDR3 is CSARHPGQSSYEQYF. The CDR3 DNA sequence: TGCAGTGCCCGGCACCCGGGACAGAGCTCCTACGAGCAGTACTTC.

This clonotype was counted a few times. The gene calls are TRBV20-1 and TRBJ2-3; 7 positions agree with TRBD2. CDR1 DFQATT and CDR2 SNEGSKA come from the germline V gene (reference sequence). The CDR3 is 14 residues long. The trim removed 4 bases at V and 2 bases at J, leaving 6 bases unmatched. CDR3 protein: CSANDGTNTDTQYF. The CDR3 nucleotides are TGCAGTGCTAACGATGGGACTAACACAGATACGCAGTATTTT.

This clonotype was recorded many times. CDR3 amino acids: CASSWTGGVDGYTF. CDR3 nucleotides: TGCGCCAGCAGCTGGACAGGGGGCGTGGATGGCTACACCTTC. The chain employs TRBV5-1 and TRBJ1-2; 11 bases map to TRBD1. V lost 3 bases to trimming and J lost 6 bases; unmatched junction nucleotides: 4. Germline CDR1 SGHRS, CDR2 YFSETQ. The CDR3 is 14 amino acids.

This clonotype occurred a few times. This chain uses TRBV30 with TRBJ2-7; no clear D. Germline V lookup: CDR1 GTSNPN, CDR2 SVGIG (reference sequence). The CDR3 covers 12 residues. Trimming pared 2 bases from V and 3 bases from J, leaving 8 bases between. CDR3 amino acids: CAWSPRSYEQYF. CDR3 DNA: TGTGCCTGGAGTCCGAGAAGCTACGAGCAGTACTTC.

The rearrangement links TRBV19 to TRBJ2-2; 8 positions match TRBD1. The V segment lost 2 bases and the J segment 7 bases; nucleotides outside the gene matches: 6. The CDR3 consists of 15 residues. The germline gives CDR1 LNHDA, CDR2 SQIVND (reference sequence). DNA for the CDR3: TGTGCCAGTAGTATATCCAGGGGGCAAGGCGGGGAGCTGTTTTTT. Translation: CASSISRGQGGELFF.

This clonotype came up many times. In DNA, the CDR3 is TGCAGTGCTAGAGATCGGAAACTGGACCCTAGCTCCTACGAGCAGTACTTC. It yields the protein CSARDRKLDPSSYEQYF. The V and J genes are TRBV20-1 and TRBJ2-7; D not certain. CDR3 size: 17 residues. Germline V gene sequence: CDR1 DFQATT, CDR2 SNEGSKA (reference sequence). The V end was cut by 0 bases, the J end by 0 bases, with 18 bases between.

This clonotype has ten or more counts. V and J are TRBV10-3 and TRBJ1-1; no clear D. Trimming took off 0 bases at V and 0 bases at J, with 8 bases between the two ends. There are 15 residues in the CDR3. Germline V gene lookup returns CDR1 ENHRY and CDR2 SYGVKD. CDR3 nucleotides: TGTGCCATCAGTGAGTCTCCCAGTATGAACACTGAAGCTTTCTTT. Amino acids: CAISESPSMNTEAFF.

This clonotype was counted at least ten times. The chain couples TRBV7-6 to TRBJ2-5; TRBD1 aligns across 8 bases. V was clipped by 5 bases and J by 0 bases; unmatched bases: 8. The CDR3 is 16 residues long. Germline V CDR1 and CDR2: SGHVS, FNYEAQ. CDR3 coding DNA: TGTGCCAGCAGCATCGGGACAGGATCGTACCAAGAGACCCAGTACTTC. This gives the protein CASSIGTGSYQETQYF.

This clonotype appeared many times. The chain joins TRBV10-3 to TRBJ1-2; D is possibly TRBD1 (5 bases). Germline V lookup: CDR1 ENHRY, CDR2 SYGVKD. The CDR3 consists of 11 residues. V lost 6 bases, J lost 6 bases, and 8 bases lay in between. The chain's CDR3 is CAIRDTDGYTF. The CDR3 coding sequence is TGTGCCATCAGGGACACCGATGGCTACACCTTC.

The chain joins TRBV12-3 or TRBV12-4 to TRBJ1-2, with a weak D call TRBD1 (5 bases). Between the trimmed V and J ends, which lost 7 bases and 4 bases, there was a span of 19 bases. This CDR3 region has 15 residues. The CDR3 bases are TGTGCCAGCACCCCGACAGTCGTATTCCCCTATGGCTACACCTTC. Translation gives CASTPTVVFPYGYTF.

This clonotype was counted between two and nine times. The chain recombines TRBV30 with TRBJ2-1; no firm D call. This CDR3 spans 11 amino acids. Germline lookup yields CDR1 GTSNPN and CDR2 SVGIG (reference sequence). Trimming took 4 bases from V and 6 from J, leaving 7 bases between them. CDR3 nucleotides: TGTGCCTGGAAACGAGTCAATGAGCAGTTCTTC. Translation: CAWKRVNEQFF.